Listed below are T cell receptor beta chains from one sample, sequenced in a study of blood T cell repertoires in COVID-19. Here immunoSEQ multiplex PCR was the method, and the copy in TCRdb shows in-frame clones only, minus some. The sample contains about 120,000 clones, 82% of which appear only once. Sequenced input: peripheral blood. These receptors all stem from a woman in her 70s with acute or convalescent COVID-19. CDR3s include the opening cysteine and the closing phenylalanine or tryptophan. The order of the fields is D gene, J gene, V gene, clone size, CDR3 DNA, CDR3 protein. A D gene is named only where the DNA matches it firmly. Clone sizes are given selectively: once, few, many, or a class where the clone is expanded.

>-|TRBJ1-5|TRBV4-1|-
TGCGCCAGCAGCCACCCTGGCACGCCGAATCAGCCCCAGCATTTT
CASSHPGTPNQPQHF
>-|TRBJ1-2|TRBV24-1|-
TGTGCCACCAGAGATCAGTCAGGTGGCTACACCTTC
CATRDQSGGYTF
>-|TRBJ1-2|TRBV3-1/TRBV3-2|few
TGTGCCAGCAGCCAGAAGGACAGAATTAGCTACACCTTC
CASSQKDRISYTF
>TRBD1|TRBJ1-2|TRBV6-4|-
TGTGCCAGCAGGGACAGGTCGGGGGGCTACACCTTC
CASRDRSGGYTF
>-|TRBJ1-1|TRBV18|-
TGTGCCAGCTCACCCTATAGCACTGAAGCTTTCTTT
CASSPYSTEAFF
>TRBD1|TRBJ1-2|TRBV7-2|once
TGTGCCAGCAGCTTTCAACAGGGGCGCTACACCTTC
CASSFQQGRYTF
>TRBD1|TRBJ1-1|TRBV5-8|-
TGTGCCAGCAGCGCGTATGCGGGTAACCGGGACAGGGGTGAAGCTTTCTTT
CASSAYAGNRDRGEAFF
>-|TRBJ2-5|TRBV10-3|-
TGTGCCATCAGTGAGCAACTCAAAGAGACCCAGTACTTC
CAISEQLKETQYF
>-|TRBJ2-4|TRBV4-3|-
TGCGCCAGCAGCCAAGATTGGGGACGCGAGGGGGACATTCAGTACTTC
CASSQDWGREGDIQYF
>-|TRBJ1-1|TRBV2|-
TGTGCCAGCACTTATCGGACAGTGAACACTGAAGCTTTCTTT
CASTYRTVNTEAFF
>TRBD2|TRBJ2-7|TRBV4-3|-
TGCGCCAGCAGCCCGGGGCGGGGGGGATCCTACGAGCAGTACTTC
CASSPGRGGSYEQYF
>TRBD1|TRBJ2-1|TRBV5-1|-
TGCGCCAGCAGCACAGGGGATCCCTACAATGAGCAGTTCTTC
CASSTGDPYNEQFF